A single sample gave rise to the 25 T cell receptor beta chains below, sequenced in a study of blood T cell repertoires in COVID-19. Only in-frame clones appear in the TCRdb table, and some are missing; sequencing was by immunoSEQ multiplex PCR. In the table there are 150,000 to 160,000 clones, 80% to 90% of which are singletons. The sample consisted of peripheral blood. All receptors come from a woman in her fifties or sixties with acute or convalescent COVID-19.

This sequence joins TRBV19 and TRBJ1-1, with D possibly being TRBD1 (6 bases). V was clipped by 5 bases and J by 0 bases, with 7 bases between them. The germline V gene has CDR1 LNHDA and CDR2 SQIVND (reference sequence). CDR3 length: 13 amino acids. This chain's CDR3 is CASSDRLNTEAFF. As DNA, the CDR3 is TGTGCCAGTAGTGACAGGTTGAACACTGAAGCTTTCTTT. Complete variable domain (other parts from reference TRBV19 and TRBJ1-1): DGGITQSPKYLFRKEGQNVTLSCEQNLNHDAMYWYRQDPGQGLRLIYYSQIVNDFQKGDIAEGYSVSREKKESFPLTVTSAQKNPTAFYLCASSDRLNTEAFFGQGTRLTVV.

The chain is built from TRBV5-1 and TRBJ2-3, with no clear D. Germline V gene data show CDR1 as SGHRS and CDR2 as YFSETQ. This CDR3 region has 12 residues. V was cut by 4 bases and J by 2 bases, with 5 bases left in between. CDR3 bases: TGCGCCAGCAGCCCCAACACAGATACGCAGTATTTT. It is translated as CASSPNTDTQYF.

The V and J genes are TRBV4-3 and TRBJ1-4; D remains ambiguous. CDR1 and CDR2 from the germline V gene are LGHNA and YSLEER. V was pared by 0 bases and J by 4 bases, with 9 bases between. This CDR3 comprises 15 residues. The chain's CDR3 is CASSQDYSNNEKLFF. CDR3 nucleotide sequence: TGCGCCAGCAGCCAAGATTACAGCAATAATGAAAAACTGTTTTTT.

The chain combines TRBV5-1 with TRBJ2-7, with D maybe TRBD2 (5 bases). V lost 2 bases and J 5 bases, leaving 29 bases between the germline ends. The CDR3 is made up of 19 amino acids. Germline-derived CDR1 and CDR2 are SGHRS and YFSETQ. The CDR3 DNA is TGCGCCAGCAGCTTCCTTCCCAGCGGAATTTCCTCCAGGTGGAACGAGCAGTACTTC. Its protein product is CASSFLPSGISSRWNEQYF.

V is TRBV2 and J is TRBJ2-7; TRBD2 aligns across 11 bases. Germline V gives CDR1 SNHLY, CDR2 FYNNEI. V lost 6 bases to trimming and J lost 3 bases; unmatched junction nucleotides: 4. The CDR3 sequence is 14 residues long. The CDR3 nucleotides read TGTGCCAGCAGGGGGACTAGCGGTAGCTACGAGCAGTACTTC. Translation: CASRGTSGSYEQYF.

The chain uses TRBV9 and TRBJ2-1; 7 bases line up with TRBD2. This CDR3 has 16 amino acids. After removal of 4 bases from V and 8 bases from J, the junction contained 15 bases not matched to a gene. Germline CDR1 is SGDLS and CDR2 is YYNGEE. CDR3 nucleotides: TGTGCCAGCAGCTCGAGGGGTAGGACTAGTGCAGATGAGCAGTTCTTC. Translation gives CASSSRGRTSADEQFF.

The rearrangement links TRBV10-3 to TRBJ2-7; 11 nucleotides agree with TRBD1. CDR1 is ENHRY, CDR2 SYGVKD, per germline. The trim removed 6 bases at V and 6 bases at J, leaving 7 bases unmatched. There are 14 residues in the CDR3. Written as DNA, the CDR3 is TGTGCCATCAGCCGGGGACAGGGGGTGGGCGAGCAGTACTTC. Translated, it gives CAISRGQGVGEQYF.

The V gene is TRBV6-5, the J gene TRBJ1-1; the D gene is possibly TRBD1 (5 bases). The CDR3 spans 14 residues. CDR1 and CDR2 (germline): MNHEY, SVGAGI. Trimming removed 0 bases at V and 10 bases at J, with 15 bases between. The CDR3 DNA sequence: TGTGCCAGCAGTTACTCGAATCTGGGGCCTGGAGCTTTCTTT. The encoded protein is CASSYSNLGPGAFF.

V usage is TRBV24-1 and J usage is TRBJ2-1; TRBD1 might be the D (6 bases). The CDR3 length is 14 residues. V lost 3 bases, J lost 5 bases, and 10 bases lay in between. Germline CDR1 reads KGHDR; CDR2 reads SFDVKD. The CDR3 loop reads CATSDTDRHNEQFF. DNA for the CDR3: TGTGCCACCAGTGATACAGACAGGCACAATGAGCAGTTCTTC.

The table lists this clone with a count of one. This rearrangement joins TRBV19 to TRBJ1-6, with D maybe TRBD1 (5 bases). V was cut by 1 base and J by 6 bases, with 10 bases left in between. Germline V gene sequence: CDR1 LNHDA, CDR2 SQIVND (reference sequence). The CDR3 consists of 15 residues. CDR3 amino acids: CASSIAGLSNSPLHF. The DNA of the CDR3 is TGTGCCAGTAGTATAGCAGGGTTGTCTAATTCACCCCTCCACTTT.

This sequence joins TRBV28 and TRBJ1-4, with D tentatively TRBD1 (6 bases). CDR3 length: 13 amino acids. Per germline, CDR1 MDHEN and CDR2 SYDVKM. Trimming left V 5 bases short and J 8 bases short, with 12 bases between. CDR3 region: CASSGGGGEKLFF. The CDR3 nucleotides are TGTGCCAGCAGTGGCGGGGGCGGAGAAAAACTGTTTTTT. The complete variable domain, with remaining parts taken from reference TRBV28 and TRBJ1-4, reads DVKVTQSSRYLVKRTGEKVFLECVQDMDHENMFWYRQDPGLGLRLIYFSYDVKMKEKGDIPEGYSVSREKKERFSLILESASTNQTSMYLCASSGGGGEKLFFGSGTQLSVL.

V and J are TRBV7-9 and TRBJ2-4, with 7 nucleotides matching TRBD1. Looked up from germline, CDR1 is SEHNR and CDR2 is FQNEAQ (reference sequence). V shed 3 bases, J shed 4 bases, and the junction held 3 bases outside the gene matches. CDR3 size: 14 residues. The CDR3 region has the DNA TGTGCCAGCAGCTTTGGGACAGCTAAAAACATTCAGTACTTC. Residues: CASSFGTAKNIQYF. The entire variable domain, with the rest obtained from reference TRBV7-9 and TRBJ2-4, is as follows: DTGVSQNPRHKITKRGQNVTFRCDPISEHNRLYWYRQTLGQGPEFLTYFQNEAQLEKSRLLSDRFSAERPKGSFSTLEIQRTEQGDSAMYLCASSFGTAKNIQYFGAGTRLSVL.

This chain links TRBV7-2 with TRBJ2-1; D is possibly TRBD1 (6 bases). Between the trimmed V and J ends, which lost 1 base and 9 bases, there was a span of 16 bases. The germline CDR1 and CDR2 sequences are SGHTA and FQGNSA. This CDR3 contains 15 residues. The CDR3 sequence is CASSLEGGVVGEQFF. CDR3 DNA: TGTGCCAGCAGCTTAGAAGGGGGTGTGGTGGGTGAGCAGTTCTTC.

CDR3 amino acids: CASSPPAGALTSEQFF. CDR3 DNA: TGTGCCAGCTCACCACCAGCGGGAGCGTTAACTAGTGAGCAGTTCTTC. The V and J genes are TRBV18 and TRBJ2-1; 8 bases agree with TRBD2. Germline V gene data show CDR1 as KGHSH and CDR2 as LQKENI. CDR3 size: 16 residues. With 0 bases clipped from V and 9 bases from J, the junction kept 10 bases outside the gene matches.

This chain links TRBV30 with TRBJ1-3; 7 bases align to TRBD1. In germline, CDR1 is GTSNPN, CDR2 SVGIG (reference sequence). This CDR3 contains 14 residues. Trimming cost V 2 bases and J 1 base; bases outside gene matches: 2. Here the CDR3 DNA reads TGTGCCTGGAGTCAGACAGGGTCTGGAAACACCATATATTTT. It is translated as CAWSQTGSGNTIYF.

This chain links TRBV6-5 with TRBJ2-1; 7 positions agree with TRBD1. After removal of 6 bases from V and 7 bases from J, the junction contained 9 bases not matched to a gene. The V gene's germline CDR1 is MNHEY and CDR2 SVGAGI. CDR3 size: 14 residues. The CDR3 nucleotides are TGTGCCAGCAGCCATGGGACAGCGAAGAATGAGCAGTTCTTC. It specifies CASSHGTAKNEQFF.

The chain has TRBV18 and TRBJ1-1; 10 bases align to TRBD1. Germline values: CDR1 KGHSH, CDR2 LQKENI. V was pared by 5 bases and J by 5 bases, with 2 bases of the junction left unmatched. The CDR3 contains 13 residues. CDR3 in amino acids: CASSGQGETEAFF. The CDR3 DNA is TGTGCCAGCTCAGGACAGGGGGAGACTGAAGCTTTCTTT.

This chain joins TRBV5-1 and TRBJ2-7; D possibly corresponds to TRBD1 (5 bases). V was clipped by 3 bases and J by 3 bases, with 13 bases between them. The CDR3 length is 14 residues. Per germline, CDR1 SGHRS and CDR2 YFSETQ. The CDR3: CASSSGQRVYEQYF. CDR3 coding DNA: TGCGCCAGCAGCTCCGGACAACGCGTCTACGAGCAGTACTTC.

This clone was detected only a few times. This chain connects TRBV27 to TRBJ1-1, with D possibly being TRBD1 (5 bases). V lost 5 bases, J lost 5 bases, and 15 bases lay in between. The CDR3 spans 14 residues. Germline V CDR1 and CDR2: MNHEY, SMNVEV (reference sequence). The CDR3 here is CASSPRTRGTEAFF. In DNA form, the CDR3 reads TGTGCCAGCAGTCCCAGGACAAGGGGTACTGAAGCTTTCTTT.

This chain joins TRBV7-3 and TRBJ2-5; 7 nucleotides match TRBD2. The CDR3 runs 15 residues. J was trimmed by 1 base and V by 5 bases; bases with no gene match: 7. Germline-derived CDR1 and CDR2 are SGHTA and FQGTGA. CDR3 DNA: TGTGCCAGCAGCGTCGGGACTAACTCCCAAGAGACCCAGTACTTC. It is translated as CASSVGTNSQETQYF. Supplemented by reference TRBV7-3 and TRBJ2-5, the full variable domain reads GAGVSQTPSNKVTEKGKYVELRCDPISGHTALYWYRQSLGQGPEFLIYFQGTGAADDSGLPNDRFFAVRPEGSVSTLKIQRTERGDSAVYLCASSVGTNSQETQYFGPGTRLLVL.

CDR3 in DNA: TGTGCCAGTATCCTCCCCCCGGGTGGCTACACCTTC. It yields the protein CASILPPGGYTF. V and J are TRBV19 and TRBJ1-2; D is unresolved. Germline CDR1 is LNHDA and CDR2 is SQIVND (reference sequence). This CDR3 region has 12 residues. Trimming took 7 bases from V and 7 from J, leaving 13 bases between them.

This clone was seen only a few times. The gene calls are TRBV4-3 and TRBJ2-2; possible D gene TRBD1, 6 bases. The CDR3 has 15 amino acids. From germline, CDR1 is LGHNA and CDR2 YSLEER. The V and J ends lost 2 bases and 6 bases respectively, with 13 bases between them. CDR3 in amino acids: CASSQSGHPAGELFF. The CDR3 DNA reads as TGCGCCAGCAGCCAATCGGGACACCCCGCCGGGGAGCTGTTTTTT.

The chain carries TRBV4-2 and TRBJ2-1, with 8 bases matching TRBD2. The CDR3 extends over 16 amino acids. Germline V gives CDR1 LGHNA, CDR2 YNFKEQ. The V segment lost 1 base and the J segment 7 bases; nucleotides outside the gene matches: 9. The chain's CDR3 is CASSQVVSGGFNEQFF. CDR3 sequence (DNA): TGTGCCAGCAGCCAAGTAGTCAGCGGGGGCTTTAATGAGCAGTTCTTC.

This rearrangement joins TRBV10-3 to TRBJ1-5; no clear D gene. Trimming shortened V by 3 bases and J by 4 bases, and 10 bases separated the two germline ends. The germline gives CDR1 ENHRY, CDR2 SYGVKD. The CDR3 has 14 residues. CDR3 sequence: CAISDLSGNQPQHF. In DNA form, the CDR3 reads TGTGCCATCAGTGATTTGTCAGGTAATCAGCCCCAGCATTTT.

CDR3 loop: CASSDRTGRGYTF. The CDR3 bases are TGTGCCAGCAGTGACCGGACAGGCCGAGGCTACACCTTC. J is TRBJ1-2 and V is TRBV6-2 or TRBV6-3, with 7 bases aligning to TRBD1. This CDR3 comprises 13 residues. The J segment lost 8 bases and the V segment lost 5 bases, leaving 8 bases of the junction unmatched. In germline, CDR1 is MNHEY, CDR2 SVGEGT.